This TCR beta chain was sequenced for a study of immune heterogeneity within non-small cell lung tumors. Overall study: In total, the tumors were 4 squamous cell carcinomas, roughly ten non-squamous carcinomas and 1 not otherwise specified. General study points: The study found identical dominant CDR3 beta clonotypes recurring across tumor sites within a patient, alongside site-unique high-frequency clones.

Template came from bulk tumor genomic DNA, at about 650 ng per sample. During surgery, each primary tumor gave multiple biopsies spaced as far apart as possible. Curative surgical treatment was performed in patients who had newly diagnosed, untreated non-small cell lung cancer. It was newly diagnosed non-small cell lung cancer patients having surgery with curative intent who served as donors. Using 32 V and 13 J primers, multiplex PCR amplified TCR beta CDR3. TCRdb called the multiplex PCR reads again in MiXCR, with one record for every CDR3 protein. The sample lists thousands of distinct CDR3 sequences, 20% to 25% occurring once. Concerning this clonotype itself: The antigen remains unidentified. A much larger clonotype is one base distant, so this may be a read error.

The TCR originated in a man aged 55-75 years with non-small cell lung cancer. The sequencing input was lung tumor tissue.

CDR3 sequence (DNA): TGTGTCACCACTGACCCAACCGGGGCAAATGAGCAGTTCTTC. Its translation is CVTTDPTGANEQFF. J is TRBJ2-1 and V is TRBV19; possibly TRBD1 or TRBD2 for D (5 bases each). Germline loops: CDR1 LNHDA, CDR2 SQIVND (reference sequence). The CDR3 runs to 14 residues.